This passage covers 18 T cell receptor beta chains from one sample sequenced in a study of monozygotic twins with inflammatory bowel disease. TCRdb reprocessed the 5' RACE reads and keeps a single row for each CDR3 protein, giving no DNA. The sample holds approximately 420,000 distinct CDR3 sequences. Sequencing was performed on blood. Receptors originate from a human donor with ulcerative colitis or Crohn's disease, or a healthy co-twin of an affected twin (not recorded which).

The J gene is TRBJ2-1, the V gene TRBV20-1; the D gene TCRdb calls, TRBD2, cannot be checked with no DNA. The CDR3 runs 17 residues. Germline V CDR1 and CDR2: DFQATT, SNEGSKA (reference sequence). The CDR3 reads CSAAGTSGRMGSNEQFF.

V is TRBV18 and J is TRBJ2-5; TCRdb's assignment of TRBD2 cannot be checked, as there is no DNA. This CDR3 is built from 17 residues. The germline CDR1 and CDR2 sequences are KGHSH and LQKENI. CDR3 residues: CASSPSASGRAMETQYF.

The chain uses TRBV27 and TRBJ1-5. Germline CDR1 reads MNHEY; CDR2 reads SMNVEV (reference sequence). The CDR3 totals 16 residues. CDR3 sequence reads: CASSLRVNIGNQPQHF.

The chain links TRBV20-1 to TRBJ1-1. This CDR3 comprises 12 residues. Germline values: CDR1 DFQATT, CDR2 SNEGSKA (reference sequence). CDR3 loop: CSARPRGTEAFF.

V and J are TRBV20-1 and TRBJ1-2; the TRBD1 assignment by TCRdb is unverifiable without DNA. Germline CDR1 is DFQATT and CDR2 is SNEGSKA (reference sequence). This CDR3 is built from 15 residues. The CDR3 reads CSAHPLRAANYGYTF.

The V gene is TRBV2, the J gene TRBJ2-6. CDR1 and CDR2 (germline): SNHLY, FYNNEI. The CDR3 has 14 residues. CDR3 sequence: CASRRTSGANVLTF.

The chain couples TRBV28 to TRBJ1-5. Germline CDR1 MDHEN, CDR2 SYDVKM. The CDR3 length is 12 residues. CDR3 amino acids: CASSFRNQPQHF.

The V call is TRBV30, the J call TRBJ1-1; TCRdb reports TRBD1, a call that lacks DNA to check it against. The CDR3 totals 12 residues. Germline V CDR1 and CDR2: GTSNPN, SVGIG (reference sequence). This CDR3 reads CAWTPGQGLAFF.

The chain uses TRBV14 and TRBJ2-2; TCRdb gives TRBD2 as the D gene, but with no DNA this cannot be confirmed. Germline CDR1 and CDR2: SGHDN and FVKESK. The CDR3 extends over 17 amino acids. This CDR3 is CASSQMSAPSGTGELFF.

J is TRBJ2-5 and V is TRBV7-2; the TRBD1 assignment by TCRdb is unverifiable without DNA. This CDR3 comprises 14 residues. Germline CDR1 is SGHTA and CDR2 is FQGNSA. This CDR3 reads CASSSDIGGETQYF.

The chain has TRBV30 and TRBJ2-7; lacking DNA, the TRBD1 call made by TCRdb goes unchecked. The CDR3 runs to 15 residues. CDR1 and CDR2 (germline): GTSNPN, SVGIG (reference sequence). The CDR3: CAWRNRDSKRREQYF.

The chain uses TRBV5-1 and TRBJ1-6; absent DNA, TCRdb's TRBD1 call cannot be checked. The V gene's germline CDR1 is SGHRS and CDR2 YFSETQ. CDR3 length: 15 residues. The CDR3 spells CASSLRQGAGSPLHF.

The V call is TRBV20-1, the J call TRBJ2-7; TCRdb returns TRBD1, unconfirmable since there is no DNA. Per germline, CDR1 DFQATT and CDR2 SNEGSKA (reference sequence). CDR3 length equals 14 residues. This CDR3 is CSAQTGAWADEQYF.

The chain links TRBV9 to TRBJ2-7; TCRdb calls TRBD2, which cannot be checked without DNA. The CDR3 is made up of 14 amino acids. Germline-derived CDR1 and CDR2 are SGDLS and YYNGEE. The CDR3 is CASSELAGGSEQYF.

The V call is TRBV18, the J call TRBJ1-6. CDR3 length: 17 amino acids. Germline loops: CDR1 KGHSH, CDR2 LQKENI. The CDR3 loop is CASSPPTGSSYNSPLHF.

This chain uses TRBV20-1 with TRBJ1-5. Germline loops: CDR1 DFQATT, CDR2 SNEGSKA (reference sequence). The CDR3 extends over 15 amino acids. This CDR3 reads CSAPQRLDRNQPQHF.

This chain links TRBV3-1 with TRBJ2-4; TCRdb indicates TRBD1, and absent DNA this call remains unverified. This CDR3 spans 14 amino acids. Germline lookup yields CDR1 LGHDT and CDR2 YNNKEL (reference sequence). CDR3 protein: CASSQVGAPNIQYF.

The rearrangement uses TRBV29-1 and TRBJ1-3. This CDR3 is 12 amino acids long. Germline CDR1 and CDR2: SQVTM and ANQGSEA. This CDR3 is CSAGMWGNTIYF.